These T cell receptor beta chains were read from a single sample in a study of blood T cell repertoires in COVID-19. TCRdb's copy holds only in-frame clones and misses some; the assay was immunoSEQ multiplex PCR. The sample has around 300,000 clones, nearly 90% seen once; the top ten hold around 4.5%. The sequencing input was PBMCs or T cells enriched from blood (not recorded which). Receptors were obtained from a woman between 18 and 30 years old with acute COVID-19. CDR3s include the opening cysteine and the closing phenylalanine or tryptophan. The order of the fields is CDR3 protein, CDR3 DNA, J gene, CDR3 length, clone size, V gene, D gene. D genes are given only for firm matches. Clone size is stated in some rows and not others, as once, few, many or a class when expanded.

CASSLVTGGETQYF TGCGCCAGCAGCTTGGTAACAGGGGGAGAGACCCAGTACTTC TRBJ2-5 14 - TRBV5-1 TRBD1
CASSPREGRRTDTQYF TGTGCCAGCAGTCCCCGGGAAGGGCGCCGCACAGATACGCAGTATTTT TRBJ2-3 16 - TRBV28 -
CASSTDRGGYEQYF TGTGCCAGCAGTACGGACAGGGGCGGTTACGAGCAGTACTTC TRBJ2-7 14 once TRBV6-5 TRBD1
CASRGQGAGTEAFF TGTGCCAGTAGGGGACAGGGGGCCGGTACTGAAGCTTTCTTT TRBJ1-1 14 - TRBV19 TRBD1
CASSEARQGLGYGYTF TGTGCCAGCAGTGAAGCCAGGCAGGGACTCGGCTATGGCTACACCTTC TRBJ1-2 16 - TRBV2 -
CASSYFLAGGGEQFF TGTGCCAGCAGTTACTTCCTAGCGGGAGGTGGAGAGCAGTTCTTC TRBJ2-1 15 - TRBV6-2/TRBV6-3 TRBD2
CASSSTSLEQFF TGTGCCAGCAGTTCGACTAGTCTTGAGCAGTTCTTC TRBJ2-1 12 - TRBV27 -
CACMRGGTEAFF TGTGCTTGTATGCGGGGAGGGACTGAAGCTTTCTTT TRBJ1-1 12 - TRBV28 -
CAWSRGYGYTF TGTGCCTGGAGTCGAGGGTATGGCTACACCTTC TRBJ1-2 11 - TRBV30 -
CASSWSSGTSGNEQFF TGTGCCAGCAGTTGGAGTTCCGGGACTAGCGGTAATGAGCAGTTCTTC TRBJ2-1 16 - TRBV28 TRBD2
CASNLGRNRKSANTGELFF TGTGCCAGTAATCTGGGCCGCAATCGGAAGTCAGCGAACACCGGGGAGCTGTTTTTT TRBJ2-2 19 - TRBV19 -
CASGLAGGAEQFF TGTGCTAGTGGTTTGGCCGGGGGGGCTGAGCAGTTCTTC TRBJ2-1 13 - TRBV12-5 TRBD2
CATSPSGSSYEQYF TGTGCCACCAGCCCTAGCGGGAGCTCCTACGAGCAGTACTTC TRBJ2-7 14 - TRBV15 TRBD2
CASSLRGAEYGYTF TGTGCCAGTAGCCTACGGGGGGCTGAGTATGGCTACACCTTC TRBJ1-2 14 - TRBV19 -
CACRDREESPQHF TGTGCCTGCCGGGACAGGGAGGAATCGCCCCAGCATTTT TRBJ1-5 13 - TRBV6-5 TRBD1
CASSFQYPANVLTF TGTGCCAGCAGCTTTCAGTATCCGGCCAACGTCCTGACTTTC TRBJ2-6 14 - TRBV7-2 -
CASSQVSRPFYGYTF TGTGCCAGCAGCCAGGTTTCCCGACCGTTCTATGGCTACACCTTC TRBJ1-2 15 few TRBV5-8 -
CASSSKTGRSYEQYF TGTGCCAGCAGTTCCAAGACCGGGAGATCCTACGAGCAGTACTTC TRBJ2-7 15 - TRBV6-5 -
CASSLLEKSSYEQYF TGTGCCAGCAGTTTATTGGAGAAAAGCTCCTACGAGCAGTACTTC TRBJ2-7 15 - TRBV28 -
CASSYTYEQYF TGTGCCAGCAGTTACACCTACGAGCAGTACTTC TRBJ2-7 11 - TRBV12-3/TRBV12-4 -
CASSVWISGSYEQYF TGTGCCAGCAGTGTCTGGATTAGCGGGAGCTACGAGCAGTACTTC TRBJ2-7 15 - TRBV28 TRBD2
CASSGIGGQAGYTF TGTGCCAGCAGCGGAATAGGGGGTCAAGCTGGCTACACCTTC TRBJ1-2 14 - TRBV7-9 -
CASSKEIRGYSGANVLTF TGTGCCAGCAGCAAAGAAATACGAGGATACTCTGGGGCCAACGTCCTGACTTTC TRBJ2-6 18 - TRBV21-1 -
CASTLRLAGGNTGELFF TGTGCCAGTACCCTCCGACTAGCGGGAGGAAACACCGGGGAGCTGTTTTTT TRBJ2-2 17 - TRBV19 TRBD2
CASSNRQGLNTEAFF TGTGCCAGCAGCAATCGGCAGGGCTTGAACACTGAAGCTTTCTTT TRBJ1-1 15 - TRBV21-1 -
CASSYGPGLAGPDTQYF TGTGCCAGCAGTTATGGCCCGGGACTAGCGGGACCAGATACGCAGTATTTT TRBJ2-3 17 - TRBV28 TRBD2
CASSYPILAGDTDTQYF TGTGCCAGCAGTTACCCCATTCTAGCGGGGGACACAGATACGCAGTATTTT TRBJ2-3 17 - TRBV6-2/TRBV6-3 TRBD2
CASSPWRSTGELFF TGTGCCAGCAGCCCCTGGAGGAGCACCGGGGAGCTGTTTTTT TRBJ2-2 14 - TRBV3-1/TRBV3-2 -
CASSGTVSGANSPLHF TGTGCCAGCAGTGGGACCGTTAGTGGGGCGAATTCACCCCTCCACTTT TRBJ1-6 16 - TRBV2 -
CATSRATGITEAFF TGTGCCACCAGCAGAGCTACAGGGATCACTGAAGCTTTCTTT TRBJ1-1 14 few TRBV15 -
CASSPGTSGNEQFF TGCGCCAGCAGCCCAGGGACTAGCGGCAATGAGCAGTTCTTC TRBJ2-1 14 - TRBV5-1 TRBD2
CASSLTGRGLEYGYTF TGTGCCAGCAGCTTAACAGGGAGAGGCTTAGAATATGGCTACACCTTC TRBJ1-2 16 few TRBV7-2 -
CASSYGSEGGNTIYF TGTGCCAGCAGTTACGGATCCGAGGGAGGAAACACCATATATTTT TRBJ1-3 15 - TRBV6-5 -
CSGGQGMYEQYF TGCAGCGGGGGACAGGGAATGTACGAGCAGTACTTC TRBJ2-7 12 - TRBV29-1 TRBD1
CASRSLLIRGEKLFF TGTGCCAGCAGGTCACTCTTGATTCGGGGGGAAAAACTGTTTTTT TRBJ1-4 15 - TRBV2 -
CASSQRGQGNEKLFF TGTGCCAGCAGCCAACGTGGGCAGGGAAATGAAAAACTGTTTTTT TRBJ1-4 15 - TRBV6-5 -
CAAGISISEHTIYF TGCGCCGCGGGCATCTCAATATCGGAACACACCATATATTTT TRBJ1-3 14 - TRBV10-2 -
CASSPLQGSGNTIYF TGTGCCAGTAGCCCATTACAGGGTTCTGGAAACACCATATATTTT TRBJ1-3 15 - TRBV19 -
CAIRRGQGAGGNTIYF TGTGCCATCAGGAGAGGACAGGGGGCAGGAGGAAACACCATATATTTT TRBJ1-3 16 - TRBV10-3 TRBD1
CASSPLGGRAGNEQFF TGTGCCAGCAGCCCCCTCGGCGGGAGGGCCGGGAATGAGCAGTTCTTC TRBJ2-1 16 once TRBV3-1/TRBV3-2 TRBD2